What follows describes a single T cell receptor (beta chain). The antigen remains undetermined. Naive CD8 populations comprised CD45RO-negative cells positively selected for CCR7, excluding terminally differentiated effector memory CD45RA+ cells. Looked up from germline, CDR1 is SGDLS and CDR2 is YYNGEE. Trimming cost V 0 bases and J 5 bases, with 2 bases left between them. The CDR3 extends over 12 amino acids. Produced via immunoSEQ multiplex PCR; TCRdb's table is partial and in-frame only. The sample shows some 600,000 clones, approximately 96% of them seen only once. The data were taken from a study of shared clonotypes between healthy human individuals. Notes on the study in general: Larger richness was generally estimated for naive than memory subsets.

This clonotype was obtained from a woman younger than 45 in good health. Sequenced material: naive CD8+ T cells sorted from blood. The chain is built from TRBV9 and TRBJ2-2; D not certain. The CDR3 spells CASSVETGELFF. The CDR3 DNA is TGTGCCAGCAGCGTAGAGACCGGGGAGCTGTTTTTT.